This T cell receptor beta chain originates from a study of control samples from healthy donors and cancer patients. Data came from immunoSEQ multiplex PCR; TCRdb stores just in-frame clones and leaves some out. The sample contains some 200,000 clones, about 93% of which appear only once. The source of this sequence is a man between 45 and 60 years old in good health. What was sequenced was blood.

Here the CDR3 reads CASSFVQGGESNEQFF. The CDR3 DNA follows: TGTGCCAGCAGTTTCGTACAGGGAGGAGAAAGCAATGAGCAGTTCTTC. This rearrangement joins TRBV28 to TRBJ2-1; D assignment may be TRBD1 or TRBD2 (6 bases each). Germline V CDR1 and CDR2: MDHEN, SYDVKM. V was trimmed by 3 bases and J by 6 bases, leaving 18 bases between them. This CDR3 is 16 amino acids long.